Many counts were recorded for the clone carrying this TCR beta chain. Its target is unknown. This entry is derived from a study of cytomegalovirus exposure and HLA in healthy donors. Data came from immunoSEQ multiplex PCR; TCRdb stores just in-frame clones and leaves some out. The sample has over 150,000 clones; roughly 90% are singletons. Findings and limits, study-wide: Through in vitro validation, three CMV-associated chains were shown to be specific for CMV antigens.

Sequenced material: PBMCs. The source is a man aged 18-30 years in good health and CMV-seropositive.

DNA for the CDR3: TGCGCCAGCAGTGAGTCGATGGGGGCTAGCGGGAGAGGCGAGCAGTACTTC. Translation gives CASSESMGASGRGEQYF. The gene calls are TRBV10-1 and TRBJ2-7; 10 nucleotides agree with TRBD2. CDR3 length: 17 amino acids. The V segment lost 0 bases and the J segment 6 bases; nucleotides outside the gene matches: 11. The germline gives CDR1 WNHNN, CDR2 SYGVQD (reference sequence).